This TCR beta chain was obtained from a study of blood T cell repertoires in COVID-19. Study context: COVID-19 samples from acute and convalescent phases originated in the United States, Italy and Spain.

Assay used: immunoSEQ multiplex PCR; TCRdb lists only in-frame clones, some missing. The repertoire holds roughly 170,000 clones, less than 85% seen once, with around 4.8% in the top ten. This CDR3 is 14 amino acids long. Germline V CDR1 and CDR2: SEHNR, FQNEAQ (reference sequence). The J segment lost 4 bases and the V segment lost 5 bases, leaving 5 bases of the junction unmatched. Participant-given clinical history determined each cohort assignment. Material: PBMCs or T cells enriched from blood (not recorded which). The TCR sequence derives from a woman aged 45-65 years who had recovered from COVID-19. The chain couples TRBV7-9 to TRBJ1-2; 9 bases fit TRBD1. CDR3 amino acids: CASSPDRGGYGYTF. As DNA, the CDR3 is TGTGCCAGCAGCCCGGACAGGGGTGGCTATGGCTACACCTTC.